This T cell receptor beta chain comes out of a study of regulatory T cells in long-lasting Graves disease. CDR1 is MDHEN and CDR2 is SYDVKM in the germline V gene. This CDR3 region has 14 residues. The V and J ends lost 6 bases and 4 bases respectively, with 15 bases between them. Whole-study findings and limits: When disease was persistent, TRBV28, TRBJ1-2 and TRBJ2-5 were the favored segments. Among persistent patients, a larger number of public clonotypes were shared (about 2,700) than among newly diagnosed patients (about 1,000).

Library construction for TCR beta used iRepertoire HTBI primers and Arm-PCR of CDR3 regions. Per the original data handling: Identified segments across samples numbered some 62 TRBV and more than 12 TRBJ. Via MiXCR, TCRdb re-called the multiplex PCR reads, giving one row per CDR3 protein. The V and J calls were determined by TCRdb, not by the authors. The data hold hundreds of thousands of distinct CDR3 sequences, with about 15% observed a single time. A word on this clonotype: Its target is not known.

Time point indicated: newly diagnosed GD, antithyroid drugs for less than 3 months. With RNA extracted from PBMCs as input, the TCR library was made. Another study also made use of these data, one on T cells in Graves' hyperthyroidism and ophthalmopathy. This second study notes: Primed by the HTBI set, a first-round RT-PCR was run on the TCR CDR3.

This rearrangement joins TRBV28 to TRBJ2-5; D is undetermined. The material sequenced was peripheral blood mononuclear cells (PBMCs), taken at new diagnosis, from a patient treated with antithyroid drugs. The origin of this receptor is a young woman with Graves disease. The CDR3 nucleotides read TGTGCCAGCAGAAGTGGGCACCCGGGAGAGACCCAGTACTTC. The encoded protein is CASRSGHPGETQYF.